Each of the 13 T cell receptor beta chains below was sequenced from the same sample in a study of vaccination and CD4 T cells after COVID-19. Oncomine TCR Beta short-read sequencing was applied to DNA from cultured CD4+ T cells. In TCRdb, the PCR reads were re-called with MiXCR into one record per CDR3 protein. The sample has 9,500 or so distinct CDR3 sequences; approximately 24% are singletons. The treatment was: roughly 10-day PBMC culture with coronavirus spike peptide pools or control peptides (ViraFEST assay). Which antigens these TCRs recognize remains unknown. The sample in question was CD4+ T cells from blood, cultured in vitro, obtained before SARS-CoV-2 vaccination. These receptors all come from a human donor who received a COVID-19 vaccine.

This clonotype turned up a few times. The chain combines TRBV14 with TRBJ1-1; the D is unclear. From germline, CDR1 is SGHDN and CDR2 FVKESK. The CDR3 runs 15 residues. V was shortened by 4 bases and J by 0 bases, with 12 bases between the two germline ends. CDR3 nucleotides: TGTGCCAGCAGCCCACCGGGATTACTGAACACTGAAGCTTTCTTT. Protein product: CASSPPGLLNTEAFF.

J is TRBJ1-5 and V is TRBV12-3 or TRBV12-4, with 7 bases fitting TRBD1. CDR3 length equals 18 residues. Trimming removed 3 bases from V and 0 bases from J; junction bases left unmatched: 11. The CDR3 DNA reads as TGTGCCAGCAGTTTTTATGCGAGGGGGCGACCTAGCAATCAGCCCCAGCATTTT. This sequence encodes CASSFYARGRPSNQPQHF.

The V and J genes are TRBV5-1 and TRBJ2-3; the D is unclear. The CDR3 has 14 amino acids. The germline gives CDR1 SGHRS, CDR2 YFSETQ. V was pared by 0 bases and J by 0 bases, with 5 bases between. The CDR3 DNA follows: TGCGCCAGCAGCTTGGCAGGAAGCACAGATACGCAGTATTTT. It yields the protein CASSLAGSTDTQYF.

The rearrangement links TRBV19 to TRBJ2-7, with D tentatively TRBD2 (5 bases). This CDR3 contains 14 residues. Trimming removed 3 bases at V and 7 bases at J, with 16 bases between. From germline, CDR1 is LNHDA and CDR2 SQIVND (reference sequence). The CDR3 sequence is CASSMNGLREEQYF. The CDR3, as DNA: TGTGCCAGTAGTATGAATGGACTTCGTGAAGAGCAGTACTTC.

V is TRBV14 and J is TRBJ2-1; 8 bases are a match to TRBD1. The V segment lost 2 bases and the J segment 3 bases; nucleotides outside the gene matches: 9. The CDR3 runs to 17 residues. Germline loops: CDR1 SGHDN, CDR2 FVKESK. CDR3 DNA: TGTGCCAGCAGCCAAAAAAGGGGGGACAGGAACTACAATGAGCAGTTCTTC. It specifies CASSQKRGDRNYNEQFF.

This clonotype showed up just a few times. The rearrangement joins TRBV27 to TRBJ1-2; unclear D gene. CDR3 length: 14 residues. Trimming removed 5 bases at V and 2 bases at J, with 12 bases between. Germline V gives CDR1 MNHEY, CDR2 SMNVEV (reference sequence). CDR3 DNA sequence: TGTGCCAGCAGTAGGTCAGGAGACAACTATGGCTACACCTTC. As protein: CASSRSGDNYGYTF.

This clonotype came up a few times. The rearrangement joins TRBV19 to TRBJ2-3; D not certain. Trimming removed 5 bases from V and 2 bases from J, with 2 bases in between. This CDR3 has 11 amino acids. From germline, CDR1 is LNHDA and CDR2 SQIVND (reference sequence). CDR3 nucleotides: TGTGCCAGTAGTTTCACAGATACGCAGTATTTT. Residues: CASSFTDTQYF. The full variable domain, its missing parts supplied by reference TRBV19 and TRBJ2-3, is DGGITQSPKYLFRKEGQNVTLSCEQNLNHDAMYWYRQDPGQGLRLIYYSQIVNDFQKGDIAEGYSVSREKKESFPLTVTSAQKNPTAFYLCASSFTDTQYFGPGTRLTVL.

The chain carries TRBV24-1 and TRBJ2-1; D is possibly TRBD2 (5 bases). The CDR3 has 13 residues. CDR1 is KGHDR, CDR2 SFDVKD, per germline. Trimming left V 3 bases short and J 6 bases short, with 8 bases between. This CDR3 is CATSDGESNEQFF. The CDR3 coding sequence is TGTGCCACCAGTGATGGGGAGAGCAATGAGCAGTTCTTC.

J is TRBJ1-3 and V is TRBV4-2; D gene ambiguous. The CDR3 spans 15 residues. Germline values: CDR1 LGHNA, CDR2 YNFKEQ. Trimming removed 0 bases at V and 0 bases at J, with 6 bases between. CDR3: CASSQDWASGNTIYF. As DNA, the CDR3 is TGTGCCAGCAGCCAAGATTGGGCCTCTGGAAACACCATATATTTT.

V and J are TRBV30 and TRBJ1-2; no reliable D call. Trimming cost V 2 bases and J 5 bases, with 12 bases left between them. The CDR3 is 13 amino acids. Germline V lookup: CDR1 GTSNPN, CDR2 SVGIG (reference sequence). CDR3 loop: CAWSRLNLYGYTF. The CDR3 DNA reads as TGTGCCTGGAGTCGGCTCAACCTATATGGCTACACCTTC.

The chain has TRBV6-1 and TRBJ2-2, with TRBD2 matching over 8 bases. With V trimmed by 3 bases and J by 2 bases, 5 bases remained unmatched. Germline CDR1 and CDR2: MNHNS and SASEGT. The CDR3 runs to 16 residues. CDR3 loop: CASSEAGGRNTGELFF. The CDR3 region has the DNA TGTGCCAGCAGTGAGGCGGGGGGCCGTAACACCGGGGAGCTGTTTTTT.

The gene calls are TRBV19 and TRBJ2-2; no definite D call. V lost 3 bases and J 9 bases, leaving 8 bases between the germline ends. The CDR3 sequence is 12 residues long. From germline, CDR1 is LNHDA and CDR2 SQIVND (reference sequence). The CDR3 coding sequence is TGTGCCAGTAGTATCGAGAACCGGGAGCTGTTTTTT. Translating gives CASSIENRELFF. The complete variable domain, with remaining parts taken from reference TRBV19 and TRBJ2-2, reads DGGITQSPKYLFRKEGQNVTLSCEQNLNHDAMYWYRQDPGQGLRLIYYSQIVNDFQKGDIAEGYSVSREKKESFPLTVTSAQKNPTAFYLCASSIENRELFFGEGSRLTVL.

The chain combines TRBV11-3 with TRBJ2-1; the D is unclear. The ends were cut back, 6 bases at V and 4 bases at J, with 7 bases in the middle. CDR1 and CDR2 (germline): SGHNT, YENEEA. CDR3 size: 12 residues. This chain's CDR3 is CASSKSYNEQFF. The CDR3 nucleotides are TGTGCCAGCAGTAAATCGTACAATGAGCAGTTCTTC.